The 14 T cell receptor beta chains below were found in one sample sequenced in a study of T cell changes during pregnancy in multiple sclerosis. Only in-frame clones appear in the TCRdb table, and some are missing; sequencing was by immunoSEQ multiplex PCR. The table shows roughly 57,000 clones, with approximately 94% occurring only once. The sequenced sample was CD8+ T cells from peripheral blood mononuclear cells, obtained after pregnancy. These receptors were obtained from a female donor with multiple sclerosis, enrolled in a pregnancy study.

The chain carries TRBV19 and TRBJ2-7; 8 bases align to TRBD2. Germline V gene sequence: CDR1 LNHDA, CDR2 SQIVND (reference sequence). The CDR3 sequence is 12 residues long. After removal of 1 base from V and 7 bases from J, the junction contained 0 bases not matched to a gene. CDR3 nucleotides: TGTGCCAGTAGTATAGGCGGGAGGGAGCAGTACTTC. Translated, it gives CASSIGGREQYF.

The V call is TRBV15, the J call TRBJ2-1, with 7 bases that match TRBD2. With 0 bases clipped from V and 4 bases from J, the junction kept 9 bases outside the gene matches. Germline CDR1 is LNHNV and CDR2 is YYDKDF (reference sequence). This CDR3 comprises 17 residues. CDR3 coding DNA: TGTGCCACCAGCAGAGATCTGGGTAGCGGGTCGTACAATGAGCAGTTCTTC. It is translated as CATSRDLGSGSYNEQFF.

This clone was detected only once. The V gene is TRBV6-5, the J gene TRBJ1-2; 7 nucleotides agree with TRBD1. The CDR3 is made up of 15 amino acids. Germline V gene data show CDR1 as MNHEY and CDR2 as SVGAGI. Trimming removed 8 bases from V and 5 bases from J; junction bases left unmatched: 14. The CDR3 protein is CASCPGTDFPYGYTF. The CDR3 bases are TGTGCCAGCTGCCCCGGGACAGATTTTCCTTATGGCTACACCTTC.

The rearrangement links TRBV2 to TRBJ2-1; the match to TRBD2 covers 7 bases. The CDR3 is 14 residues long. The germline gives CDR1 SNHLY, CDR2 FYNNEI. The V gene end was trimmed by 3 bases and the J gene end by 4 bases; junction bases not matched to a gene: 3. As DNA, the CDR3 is TGTGCCAGCAGTGATCCAGCGGGGTACAATGAGCAGTTCTTC. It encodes CASSDPAGYNEQFF.

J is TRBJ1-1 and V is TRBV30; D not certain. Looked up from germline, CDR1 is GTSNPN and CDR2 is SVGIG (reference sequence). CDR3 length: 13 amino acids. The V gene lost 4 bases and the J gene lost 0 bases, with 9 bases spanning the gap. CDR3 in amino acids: CAWIGEMNTEAFF. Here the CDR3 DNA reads TGTGCCTGGATTGGAGAAATGAACACTGAAGCTTTCTTT.

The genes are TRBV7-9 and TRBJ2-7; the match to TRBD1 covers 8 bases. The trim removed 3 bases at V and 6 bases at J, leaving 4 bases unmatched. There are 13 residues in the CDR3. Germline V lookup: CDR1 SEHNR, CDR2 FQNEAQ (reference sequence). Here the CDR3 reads CASSLPDRGEQYF. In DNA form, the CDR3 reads TGTGCCAGCAGCTTGCCTGACAGGGGCGAGCAGTACTTC.

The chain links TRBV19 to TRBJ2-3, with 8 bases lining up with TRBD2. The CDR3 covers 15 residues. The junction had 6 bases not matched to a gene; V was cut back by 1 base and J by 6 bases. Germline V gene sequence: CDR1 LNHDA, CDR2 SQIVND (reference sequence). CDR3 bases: TGTGCCAGTAGTATAGGGAGCGGGAGCGGGGATACGCAGTATTTT. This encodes CASSIGSGSGDTQYF.

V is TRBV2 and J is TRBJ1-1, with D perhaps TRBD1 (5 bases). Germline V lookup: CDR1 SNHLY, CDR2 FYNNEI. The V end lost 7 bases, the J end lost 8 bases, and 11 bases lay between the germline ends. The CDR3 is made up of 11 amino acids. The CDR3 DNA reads TGTGCCAGCACCGGGGGTAGAGAAGCTTTCTTT. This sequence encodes CASTGGREAFF.

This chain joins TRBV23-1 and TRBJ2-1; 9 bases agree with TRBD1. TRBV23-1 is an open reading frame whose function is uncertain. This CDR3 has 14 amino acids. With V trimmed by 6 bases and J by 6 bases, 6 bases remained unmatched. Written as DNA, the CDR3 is TGCGCCAGCAGGACAGGGGGATGGAGCAATGAGCAGTTCTTC. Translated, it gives CASRTGGWSNEQFF.

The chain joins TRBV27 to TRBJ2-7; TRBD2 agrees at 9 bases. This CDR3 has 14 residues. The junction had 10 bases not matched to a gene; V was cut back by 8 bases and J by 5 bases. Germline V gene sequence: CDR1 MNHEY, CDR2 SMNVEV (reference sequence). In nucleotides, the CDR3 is TGTGCCAGCCGCCTCCTAGCGGGAAGCGACGAGCAGTACTTC. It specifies CASRLLAGSDEQYF.

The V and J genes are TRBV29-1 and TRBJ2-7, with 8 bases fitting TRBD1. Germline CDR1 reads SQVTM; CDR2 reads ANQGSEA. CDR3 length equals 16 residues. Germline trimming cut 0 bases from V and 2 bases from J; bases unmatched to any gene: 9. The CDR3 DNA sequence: TGCAGCGTTGAAGATGACGACAGGGGAACCCCCTACGAGCAGTACTTC. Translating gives CSVEDDDRGTPYEQYF.

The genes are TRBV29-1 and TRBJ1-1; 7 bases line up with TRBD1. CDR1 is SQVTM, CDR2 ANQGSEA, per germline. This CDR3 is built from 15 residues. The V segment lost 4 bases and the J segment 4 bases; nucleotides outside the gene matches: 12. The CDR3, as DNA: TGCAGCGTTGGTACGACCGCTCCAGGGGGCACTGAAGCTTTCTTT. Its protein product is CSVGTTAPGGTEAFF.

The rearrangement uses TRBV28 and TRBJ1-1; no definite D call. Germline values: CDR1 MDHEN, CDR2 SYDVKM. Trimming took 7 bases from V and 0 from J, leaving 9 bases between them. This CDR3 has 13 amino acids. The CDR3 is CASTLFLNTEAFF. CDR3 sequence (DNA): TGTGCCAGCACCTTATTCTTGAACACTGAAGCTTTCTTT.

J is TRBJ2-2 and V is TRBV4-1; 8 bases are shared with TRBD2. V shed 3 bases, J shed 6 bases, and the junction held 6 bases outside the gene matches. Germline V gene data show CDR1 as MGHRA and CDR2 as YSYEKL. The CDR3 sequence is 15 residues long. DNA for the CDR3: TGCGCCAGCAGCCAGGCCGGGACTAGACCCGGGGAGCTGTTTTTT. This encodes CASSQAGTRPGELFF.